Following are 20 T cell receptor beta chains from one sample sequenced in a study of T cells in pancreatic ductal adenocarcinoma. Selected pancreatic ductal adenocarcinoma patients had undergone surgery without neoadjuvant therapy. The method was immunoSEQ multiplex PCR; TCRdb's version includes in-frame clones alone and lacks a portion of them. The sample shows tens of thousands of clones, around 94% of them seen only once. Sequencing was done on a sample of PBMCs. These receptors came from a human donor with pancreatic ductal adenocarcinoma.

This chain links TRBV9 with TRBJ2-1; D unresolved. The V end lost 1 base, the J end lost 5 bases, and 7 bases lay between the germline ends. There are 13 residues in the CDR3. CDR1 and CDR2 (germline): SGDLS, YYNGEE. In DNA form, the CDR3 reads TGTGCCAGCAGCGTACTATCCGACAATGAGCAGTTCTTC. It is translated as CASSVLSDNEQFF.

The rearrangement joins TRBV6-5 to TRBJ2-1; D is unclear. Per the germline V gene, CDR1 is MNHEY and CDR2 is SVGAGI. The CDR3 contains 14 residues. Trimming removed 0 bases from V and 2 bases from J, with 5 bases in between. The CDR3 coding sequence is TGTGCCAGCAGTTACTCGTTCCCCTACAATGAGCAGTTCTTC. It specifies CASSYSFPYNEQFF.

The V call is TRBV5-4, the J call TRBJ2-2; D remains ambiguous. In germline, CDR1 is SGHNT, CDR2 YYREEE (reference sequence). The CDR3 sequence is 16 residues long. The V and J ends lost 4 bases and 3 bases respectively, with 16 bases between them. The CDR3 DNA follows: TGTGCCAGCAGCCCCGACGCCGTATTTTACACCGGGGAGCTGTTTTTT. Encoded protein: CASSPDAVFYTGELFF.

Comment on this clone: Within the sample, other DNA sequences also encode this same CDR3. V is TRBV7-2 and J is TRBJ2-7; D possibly corresponds to TRBD2 (5 bases). Trimming removed 3 bases from V and 0 bases from J, with 6 bases in between. CDR1 SGHTA and CDR2 FQGNSA come from the germline V gene. CDR3 length: 13 amino acids. The CDR3 DNA reads TGTGCCAGCAGCTTTGGAGGCTCCTACGAGCAGTACTTC. It is translated as CASSFGGSYEQYF.

This clone has just one count. In DNA form, the CDR3 reads TGTGCCAGCAGTGATGACAGGGGTGCTGGAAACACCATATATTTT. Its protein product is CASSDDRGAGNTIYF. J is TRBJ1-3 and V is TRBV2; 8 bases are a match to TRBD1. CDR1 SNHLY and CDR2 FYNNEI come from the germline V gene. This CDR3 spans 15 amino acids. Trimming at V came to 3 bases and at J to 2 bases, leaving 3 bases not matched to a gene.

The chain couples TRBV19 to TRBJ2-7; 13 bases are a match to TRBD2. There are 14 residues in the CDR3. Germline CDR1 LNHDA, CDR2 SQIVND (reference sequence). With 10 bases clipped from V and 6 bases from J, the junction kept 9 bases outside the gene matches. For the CDR3, the DNA is TGTGCCACAGCCGGGACTAGCGGGATATCCGAGCAGTACTTC. Translated, it gives CATAGTSGISEQYF.

The sample holds a few counts of this clone. This chain connects TRBV6-5 to TRBJ2-7; D assignment may be TRBD1 or TRBD2 (6 bases each). Germline V gene lookup returns CDR1 MNHEY and CDR2 SVGAGI. With 7 bases removed from V and 1 base from J, the gap between germline ends came to 11 bases. This CDR3 contains 13 residues. The CDR3 here is CASKKGGSYEQYF. The DNA of the CDR3 is TGTGCCAGCAAAAAGGGGGGATCCTACGAGCAGTACTTC.

This chain links TRBV14 with TRBJ2-2, with D perhaps matching TRBD2 (5 bases). Germline V lookup: CDR1 SGHDN, CDR2 FVKESK. Trimming took 1 base from V and 1 from J, leaving 7 bases between them. This CDR3 region has 15 residues. CDR3 region: CASSQVRGNTGELFF. The CDR3 bases are TGTGCCAGCAGCCAAGTCCGGGGGAACACCGGGGAGCTGTTTTTT.

The rearrangement links TRBV4-1 to TRBJ1-3; TRBD1 aligns across 7 bases. The CDR3 runs to 20 residues. Trimming at V came to 4 bases and at J to 1 base, leaving 19 bases not matched to a gene. Germline assignment: CDR1 MGHRA and CDR2 YSYEKL. Written as DNA, the CDR3 is TGCGCCAGCAGCCGTCAAAATCTTCCGTCTACAGGGGTGTCTGGAAACACCATATATTTT. This translates into CASSRQNLPSTGVSGNTIYF.

V usage is TRBV19 and J usage is TRBJ2-1; D uncertain. The germline V gene encodes CDR1 LNHDA and CDR2 SQIVND (reference sequence). The CDR3 is made up of 10 amino acids. V dropped 7 bases and J dropped 7 bases, with 5 bases sitting between them. CDR3 amino acids: CASMGNEQFF. DNA for the CDR3: TGTGCCAGTATGGGGAATGAGCAGTTCTTC.

The chain uses TRBV18 and TRBJ2-5; no definite D call. This CDR3 spans 13 amino acids. Germline assignment: CDR1 KGHSH and CDR2 LQKENI. V lost 0 bases and J 4 bases, leaving 6 bases between the germline ends. The CDR3 here is CASSPPDVETQYF. The CDR3 coding sequence is TGTGCCAGCTCACCACCGGACGTAGAGACCCAGTACTTC.

The rearrangement joins TRBV29-1 to TRBJ2-3, with D possibly being TRBD2 (5 bases). The CDR3 contains 15 residues. Germline CDR1 reads SQVTM; CDR2 reads ANQGSEA. V dropped 1 base and J dropped 2 bases, with 13 bases sitting between them. This chain's CDR3 is CSVEGGAEATDTQYF. In nucleotides, the CDR3 is TGCAGCGTTGAAGGCGGTGCGGAGGCCACAGATACGCAGTATTTT.

The chain combines TRBV25-1 with TRBJ1-1; 8 bases agree with TRBD1. Unmatched junction bases numbered 7, after V lost 5 bases and J lost 5 bases. The germline V gene has CDR1 MGHDK and CDR2 SYGVNS. CDR3 length: 14 residues. The DNA for the CDR3 is TGTGCCAGCAGTCCTCGGACAGGGAGGACTGAAGCTTTCTTT. This translates into CASSPRTGRTEAFF.

Only a few counts were recorded for this clone. The chain has TRBV19 and TRBJ2-2; the match to TRBD1 covers 9 bases. After removal of 5 bases from V and 6 bases from J, the junction contained 4 bases not matched to a gene. The CDR3 runs 14 residues. CDR1 is LNHDA, CDR2 SQIVND, per germline (reference sequence). CDR3 region: CASSETGGPGELFF. CDR3 coding DNA: TGTGCCAGTAGTGAGACAGGGGGACCCGGGGAGCTGTTTTTT.

This clone appeared once. The CDR3 here is CATSGGGSQETQYF. CDR3 nucleotides: TGTGCCACCTCTGGGGGGGGGTCCCAAGAGACCCAGTACTTC. This chain links TRBV15 with TRBJ2-5, with 7 bases aligning to TRBD2. CDR3 size: 14 residues. Unmatched junction bases numbered 7, after V lost 8 bases and J lost 1 base. The germline gives CDR1 LNHNV, CDR2 YYDKDF (reference sequence).

The V call is TRBV7-9, the J call TRBJ1-1; tentative D call: TRBD1 (5 bases). Trimming removed 2 bases at V and 11 bases at J, with 18 bases between. Germline CDR1 SEHNR, CDR2 FQNEAQ (reference sequence). This CDR3 is built from 14 residues. The CDR3 DNA reads TGTGCCAGCAGCTTATCCCCCCAGGGTCACGAGGCTTTCTTT. It yields the protein CASSLSPQGHEAFF.

This clone came up once. The chain couples TRBV27 to TRBJ2-5; the match to TRBD2 covers 13 bases. V was clipped by 0 bases and J by 2 bases; unmatched bases: 3. Germline V gives CDR1 MNHEY, CDR2 SMNVEV (reference sequence). The CDR3 is 17 amino acids. CDR3 coding DNA: TGTGCCAGCAGTTTATCGCCGGGACTAGCGGGACAAGAGACCCAGTACTTC. Its protein is CASSLSPGLAGQETQYF.

This rearrangement joins TRBV28 to TRBJ2-1, with TRBD2 matching 7 bases. V was clipped by 6 bases and J by 6 bases; unmatched bases: 14. Germline loops: CDR1 MDHEN, CDR2 SYDVKM. The CDR3 totals 16 residues. The CDR3 DNA sequence: TGTGCCAGCAGCGCCCTCGGACTAGGCATCGGCAATGAGCAGTTCTTC. It codes for CASSALGLGIGNEQFF.

The J gene is TRBJ2-7, the V gene TRBV29-1; perhaps TRBD1 as D (5 bases). Trimming removed 4 bases from V and 2 bases from J, with 9 bases in between. Looked up from germline, CDR1 is SQVTM and CDR2 is ANQGSEA. The CDR3 length is 12 residues. Here the CDR3 reads CSVAQGTYEQYF. In DNA form, the CDR3 reads TGCAGCGTTGCTCAGGGTACCTACGAGCAGTACTTC.

V and J are TRBV29-1 and TRBJ1-5; TRBD1 matches at 10 bases. The ends lost 5 bases at V and 4 bases at J; junction bases unmatched: 11. This CDR3 comprises 16 residues. Germline V lookup: CDR1 SQVTM, CDR2 ANQGSEA. The CDR3 DNA reads TGCAGCGTTTCGAGTTCCGGGACAGGGGTTAATCAGCCCCAGCATTTT. Its protein product is CSVSSSGTGVNQPQHF.